The 32 T cell receptor beta chains presented below share a single source sample, sequenced in a study of shared clonotypes between healthy human individuals. TCRdb keeps only in-frame clones here, not all; method: immunoSEQ multiplex PCR. The sample records more than 200,000 clones, 50% to 75% being singletons. Material: memory CD4+ T cells sorted from blood. Subset described: CD45RA-negative fraction. The receptors were sampled from a man aged 25 to 40 in good health.

This clone was seen more than once but under ten times. The chain carries TRBV11-2 and TRBJ2-1, with 8 bases matching TRBD1. From germline, CDR1 is SGHAT and CDR2 FQNNGV. J lost 3 bases, V lost 2 bases, and 3 bases had no gene match. CDR3 length: 15 amino acids. The CDR3 bases are TGTGCCAGCAGCTTAAGGGACAGGAGCTACAATGAGCAGTTCTTC. It is translated as CASSLRDRSYNEQFF.

The chain joins TRBV5-1 to TRBJ1-2; 7 bases map to TRBD1. This CDR3 contains 16 residues. V lost 0 bases and J lost 4; bases outside the gene matches: 9. Germline lookup yields CDR1 SGHRS and CDR2 YFSETQ. CDR3 DNA sequence: TGCGCCAGCAGCTTGGCGGGGGGACAGAACTTCTATGGCTACACCTTC. This gives the protein CASSLAGGQNFYGYTF.

The V call is TRBV4-3, the J call TRBJ1-4; a possible D gene is TRBD1 (5 bases). The CDR3 runs to 19 residues. V lost 4 bases and J lost 3, with 24 bases in between. Germline values: CDR1 LGHNA, CDR2 YSLEER. CDR3 DNA sequence: TGCGCCAGCAGCCCGCTGGGGCCAGGGTCGAATGGAGCTAATGAAAAACTGTTTTTT. Translating gives CASSPLGPGSNGANEKLFF.

The rearrangement joins TRBV18 to TRBJ2-1; D gene ambiguous. The CDR3 spans 16 residues. Trimming shortened V by 1 base and J by 0 bases, and 10 bases separated the two germline ends. Per the germline V gene, CDR1 is KGHSH and CDR2 is LQKENI. The CDR3 loop is CASSPRKSFSYNEQFF. As DNA, the CDR3 is TGTGCCAGCTCACCACGGAAATCGTTCTCCTACAATGAGCAGTTCTTC.

This chain links TRBV28 with TRBJ2-7; 13 positions agree with TRBD2. The length of the CDR3 is 18 residues. V shed 4 bases and J 3 bases; nucleotides not matched to a gene: 12. Germline CDR1 MDHEN, CDR2 SYDVKM. The CDR3 loop reads CASSSHMTSGRTGYEQYF. The CDR3 DNA reads as TGTGCCAGCAGTTCCCACATGACTAGCGGGAGGACCGGCTACGAGCAGTACTTC.

Ten or more counts support this clone. This sequence joins TRBV28 and TRBJ1-1, with D perhaps matching TRBD1 (5 bases). Germline V gene sequence: CDR1 MDHEN, CDR2 SYDVKM. This CDR3 comprises 14 residues. Trimming cost V 8 bases and J 0 bases, with 13 bases left between them. CDR3 protein: CASVTGAMNTEAFF. The CDR3 region has the DNA TGTGCCAGCGTCACAGGAGCCATGAACACTGAAGCTTTCTTT.

V is TRBV29-1 and J is TRBJ2-1; TRBD1 matches at 11 bases. This CDR3 contains 14 residues. The trim removed 5 bases at V and 7 bases at J, leaving 7 bases unmatched. Germline values: CDR1 SQVTM, CDR2 ANQGSEA. The CDR3, as DNA: TGCAGCGTTCGCCGGGACAGGGGGGGGAATGAGCAGTTCTTC. Translated, it gives CSVRRDRGGNEQFF.

The rearrangement uses TRBV5-4 and TRBJ2-5, with D possibly TRBD2 on 6 matching bases. Germline loops: CDR1 SGHNT, CDR2 YYREEE (reference sequence). The V end lost 0 bases, the J end lost 5 bases, and 14 bases lay between the germline ends. CDR3 length equals 15 residues. The CDR3 DNA is TGTGCCAGCAGCTTGGGTGCGGGATCTCGGGAGACCCAGTACTTC. This sequence encodes CASSLGAGSRETQYF.

Here the CDR3 reads CASSSRDSTDTQYF. CDR3 nucleotide sequence: TGCGCCAGCAGCTCGAGGGATAGCACAGATACGCAGTATTTT. This chain links TRBV5-1 with TRBJ2-3, with D perhaps matching TRBD2 (5 bases). V was pared by 3 bases and J by 0 bases, with 8 bases between. CDR3 size: 14 residues. Germline assignment: CDR1 SGHRS and CDR2 YFSETQ.

The chain couples TRBV7-9 to TRBJ2-1; perhaps D is TRBD1 or TRBD2 (6 bases each). Germline CDR1 is SEHNR and CDR2 is FQNEAQ (reference sequence). The CDR3 runs 19 residues. V was shortened by 0 bases and J by 0 bases, with 18 bases between the two germline ends. The CDR3 sequence is CASSLAGGPKASSYNEQFF. CDR3 DNA: TGTGCCAGCAGCTTAGCTGGGGGGCCTAAGGCGAGCTCCTACAATGAGCAGTTCTTC.

The chain uses TRBV9 and TRBJ2-5; perhaps TRBD1 as D (5 bases). The CDR3 length is 15 residues. Trimming stripped 2 bases from V and 4 bases from J, with 15 bases between. Germline values: CDR1 SGDLS, CDR2 YYNGEE. In DNA, the CDR3 is TGTGCCAGCAGCGTCCTAGGGGCCGTCGTAGAGACCCAGTACTTC. This encodes CASSVLGAVVETQYF.

The rearrangement joins TRBV15 to TRBJ1-5; D ambiguous. Germline assignment: CDR1 LNHNV and CDR2 YYDKDF (reference sequence). Trimming removed 1 base at V and 3 bases at J, with 10 bases between. The CDR3 sequence is 15 residues long. The CDR3 reads CATSRGRSDNQPQHF. The DNA of the CDR3 is TGTGCCACCAGCAGAGGTCGCAGCGACAATCAGCCCCAGCATTTT.

CDR3 in amino acids: CASRYGHTNEKLFF. DNA for the CDR3: TGTGCCAGCAGATATGGACACACGAATGAAAAACTGTTTTTT. The rearrangement joins TRBV6-7 to TRBJ1-4, with D maybe TRBD1 (5 bases). TRBV6-7 belongs to the ORF category, with a function that is uncertain. Between the trimmed V and J ends, which lost 6 bases and 5 bases, there was a span of 13 bases. The CDR3 runs 14 residues.

The chain recombines TRBV18 with TRBJ2-3, with a weak D call TRBD1 (5 bases). Germline V gene sequence: CDR1 KGHSH, CDR2 LQKENI. The CDR3 is 14 residues long. V lost 1 base, J lost 2 bases, and 7 bases lay in between. CDR3 bases: TGTGCCAGCTCACCACAGACAGACACAGATACGCAGTATTTT. It yields the protein CASSPQTDTDTQYF.

This chain uses TRBV11-2 with TRBJ1-5; possibly TRBD1 for D (5 bases). V dropped 1 base and J dropped 4 bases, with 11 bases sitting between them. This CDR3 region has 15 residues. Germline V gives CDR1 SGHAT, CDR2 FQNNGV. The CDR3 sequence: CASSLALSGNQPQHF. CDR3 DNA sequence: TGTGCCAGCAGCTTAGCCCTTTCAGGGAATCAGCCCCAGCATTTT.

This rearrangement joins TRBV27 to TRBJ2-1; no firm D call. In germline, CDR1 is MNHEY, CDR2 SMNVEV (reference sequence). V dropped 0 bases and J dropped 5 bases, with 17 bases sitting between them. The CDR3 length is 17 residues. CDR3 region: CASSLSTLRVQHNEQFF. The CDR3 region has the DNA TGTGCCAGCAGTTTATCTACCTTAAGGGTACAGCACAATGAGCAGTTCTTC.

This chain's CDR3 is CASSSKLAGISYNEQFF. The CDR3 coding sequence is TGTGCCAGCAGCTCAAAACTAGCGGGGATCTCCTACAATGAGCAGTTCTTC. The V call is TRBV5-4, the J call TRBJ2-1, with 10 bases that match TRBD2. The CDR3 has 17 residues. Germline trimming cut 3 bases from V and 0 bases from J; bases unmatched to any gene: 6. In germline, CDR1 is SGHNT, CDR2 YYREEE (reference sequence).

This clone was seen only a few times. The chain has TRBV2 and TRBJ1-2; tentative D call: TRBD1 (6 bases). From germline, CDR1 is SNHLY and CDR2 FYNNEI. V was trimmed by 3 bases and J by 0 bases, leaving 14 bases between them. This CDR3 has 16 amino acids. In DNA form, the CDR3 reads TGTGCCAGCAGTGATGTTTGGGACACGACTAACTATGGCTACACCTTC. Its protein product is CASSDVWDTTNYGYTF.

J is TRBJ1-2 and V is TRBV6-5; 7 bases fit TRBD1. CDR3 length: 15 amino acids. V shed 4 bases, J shed 4 bases, and the junction held 9 bases outside the gene matches. Germline V gives CDR1 MNHEY, CDR2 SVGAGI. CDR3 region: CASSSRQGAVYGYTF. CDR3 sequence (DNA): TGTGCCAGCAGTTCCCGACAGGGCGCCGTCTATGGCTACACCTTC.

This sequence joins TRBV21-1 and TRBJ2-3; TRBD2 is the table's D call and was not checked against the DNA. TRBV21-1 is shown as a pseudogene. The CDR3 length is 17 residues. This CDR3 reads CASNERGGLAFTDTQYF. The DNA of the CDR3 is TGTGCCAGCAACGAAAGAGGAGGACTAGCCTTCACAGATACGCAGTATTTT.

This sequence joins TRBV19 and TRBJ2-7; 9 bases match TRBD1. V lost 5 bases, J lost 6 bases, and 14 bases stayed unmatched. The CDR3 runs to 16 residues. Germline CDR1 reads LNHDA; CDR2 reads SQIVND (reference sequence). The CDR3 DNA is TGTGCCAGTAGTCTCAGACCGGGACAGGGTGCAATCGAGCAGTACTTC. It yields the protein CASSLRPGQGAIEQYF. The full variable domain, its missing parts supplied by reference TRBV19 and TRBJ2-7, is DGGITQSPKYLFRKEGQNVTLSCEQNLNHDAMYWYRQDPGQGLRLIYYSQIVNDFQKGDIAEGYSVSREKKESFPLTVTSAQKNPTAFYLCASSLRPGQGAIEQYFGPGTRLTVT.

The chain couples TRBV5-6 to TRBJ2-7; 12 bases are a match to TRBD2. In germline, CDR1 is SGHDT, CDR2 YYEEEE. The CDR3 has 15 residues. Trimming removed 4 bases from V and 6 bases from J; junction bases left unmatched: 8. CDR3 residues: CASSMRPGLAGEQYF. CDR3 nucleotide sequence: TGTGCCAGCAGCATGCGGCCGGGACTAGCGGGCGAGCAGTACTTC.

The V call is TRBV27, the J call TRBJ1-1; D is ambiguous. This CDR3 spans 15 amino acids. Germline V gene data show CDR1 as MNHEY and CDR2 as SMNVEV (reference sequence). Trimming removed 1 base from V and 2 bases from J, with 11 bases in between. For the CDR3, the DNA is TGTGCCAGCAGTTTATTTTCGGGGAGAAACACTGAAGCTTTCTTT. The encoded protein is CASSLFSGRNTEAFF.

The chain combines TRBV7-9 with TRBJ2-3, with D possibly TRBD2 on 6 matching bases. The germline V gene has CDR1 SEHNR and CDR2 FQNEAQ (reference sequence). The CDR3 is 15 residues long. V lost 5 bases to trimming and J lost 2 bases, with 14 bases between them. The CDR3 bases are TGTGCCAGCAGCATCGGGACTCTAGCCACAGATACGCAGTATTTT. Its protein is CASSIGTLATDTQYF. Supplemented by reference TRBV7-9 and TRBJ2-3, the full variable domain reads DTGVSQNPRHKITKRGQNVTFRCDPISEHNRLYWYRQTLGQGPEFLTYFQNEAQLEKSRLLSDRFSAERPKGSFSTLEIQRTEQGDSAMYLCASSIGTLATDTQYFGPGTRLTVL.

V is TRBV5-6 and J is TRBJ2-1; 11 bases map to TRBD2. V dropped 9 bases and J dropped 4; count of bases not matched to a gene: 15. The length of the CDR3 is 17 residues. The V gene's germline CDR1 is SGHDT and CDR2 YYEEEE. The DNA of the CDR3 is TGTGCCACCCATTTAGCGGGAGGGCCGGCCCTTTACAATGAGCAGTTCTTC. This encodes CATHLAGGPALYNEQFF.

V gene TRBV30 combines with J gene TRBJ2-3; 10 bases fit TRBD2. The V segment lost 1 base and the J segment 6 bases; nucleotides outside the gene matches: 7. The CDR3 spans 15 residues. In germline, CDR1 is GTSNPN, CDR2 SVGIG (reference sequence). CDR3 sequence reads: CAWSAASGSFDTQYF. The CDR3 coding sequence is TGTGCCTGGAGTGCCGCTAGCGGGAGTTTCGATACGCAGTATTTT.

This clone was found once. The J gene is TRBJ2-1, the V gene TRBV4-1, with D tentatively TRBD1 (5 bases). The CDR3 is 15 amino acids. V was clipped by 2 bases and J by 1 base, with 9 bases between them. Germline CDR1 reads MGHRA; CDR2 reads YSYEKL. This CDR3 is CASSQPGHSYNEQFF. DNA of the CDR3: TGCGCCAGCAGCCAACCTGGACATTCCTACAATGAGCAGTTCTTC.

The chain couples TRBV4-3 to TRBJ1-2; D perhaps matches TRBD1 (6 bases). The CDR3 runs to 12 residues. CDR1 and CDR2 (germline): LGHNA, YSLEER. V was clipped by 5 bases and J by 10 bases, with 14 bases between them. The CDR3 spells CASSEGRDIYTF. DNA for the CDR3: TGCGCCAGCAGCGAGGGACGGGACATCTACACCTTC.

V gene TRBV6-7 combines with J gene TRBJ2-7, with D possibly TRBD2 on 5 matching bases. TRBV6-7 is given ORF status, its function remaining uncertain. The V and J ends lost 0 bases and 5 bases respectively, with 8 bases between them. CDR3 length: 13 amino acids. The CDR3 protein is CASSYSTGDEQYF. Written as DNA, the CDR3 is TGTGCCAGCAGTTACTCGACCGGGGACGAGCAGTACTTC.

The V gene is TRBV5-6, the J gene TRBJ1-1; no clear D. Germline CDR1 is SGHDT and CDR2 is YYEEEE. This CDR3 is 13 amino acids long. The germline V and J ends were trimmed by 3 bases and 3 bases, with 9 bases remaining between them. Here the CDR3 reads CASSSTAYTEAFF. The CDR3 DNA is TGTGCCAGCAGCTCTACAGCCTACACTGAAGCTTTCTTT.

V and J are TRBV10-2 and TRBJ2-1, with 9 nucleotides matching TRBD1. The CDR3 spans 13 residues. V shed 7 bases and J 9 bases; nucleotides not matched to a gene: 7. CDR1 is WSHSY and CDR2 is SAAADI in the germline V gene. CDR3 sequence: CASKTGGYGEQFF. The CDR3, as DNA: TGCGCCAGCAAGACAGGGGGGTACGGTGAGCAGTTCTTC.

This clone has a single count. The genes are TRBV5-1 and TRBJ2-2; no firm D call. The CDR3 runs 14 residues. Deletions cut 6 bases from V and 4 bases from J, with 13 bases between. Per germline, CDR1 SGHRS and CDR2 YFSETQ. The CDR3: CASTTPGTTGELFF. The CDR3 DNA sequence: TGCGCCAGCACAACACCGGGTACCACCGGGGAGCTGTTTTTT.